These 9 T cell receptor beta chains were sequenced from one sample in a study of T cells in Graves' hyperthyroidism and ophthalmopathy. Amplification of TCR beta CDR3 regions used RNA as the template. Primed by the HTBI set, a first-round RT-PCR was run on the TCR CDR3. TCRdb re-derived calls from the multiplex PCR reads in MiXCR, one entry per CDR3 protein. The sample contains 730,000 or so distinct CDR3 sequences, around 20% of which appear only once. The sequenced sample was blood. These receptors came from a woman aged 45-65 years with Graves' hyperthyroidism that later progressed to Graves' ophthalmopathy.

This clonotype came up many times. This chain joins TRBV7-9 and TRBJ1-6; D is unclear. The germline V gene has CDR1 SEHNR and CDR2 FQNEAQ (reference sequence). V lost 5 bases and J 8 bases, leaving 19 bases between the germline ends. The CDR3 covers 16 residues. The CDR3 coding sequence is TGTGCCAGCAGCAGATACAGCTCCCCGGGTGATTCACCCCTCCACTTT. This gives the protein CASSRYSSPGDSPLHF.

The table lists this clonotype with many counts. The chain combines TRBV5-1 with TRBJ2-3, with 9 positions matching TRBD1. V shed 3 bases, J shed 4 bases, and the junction held 9 bases outside the gene matches. The CDR3 spans 16 residues. Germline CDR1 reads SGHRS; CDR2 reads YFSETQ. In nucleotides, the CDR3 is TGCGCCAGCAGCTCCCGGACAGGGGTGGTTTCAGATACGCAGTATTTT. This encodes CASSSRTGVVSDTQYF.

The chain recombines TRBV9 with TRBJ2-5, with D possibly called TRBD1 or TRBD2 (5 bases each). The CDR3 sequence is 15 residues long. Germline CDR1 and CDR2: SGDLS and YYNGEE. The V end was cut by 4 bases, the J end by 1 base, with 14 bases between. The CDR3 nucleotides read TGTGCCAGCAGCCCGGGACGCCGGATCCAAGAGACCCAGTACTTC. This codes for CASSPGRRIQETQYF.

This clonotype was seen many times. This chain links TRBV3-1 with TRBJ2-5; TRBD1 might be the D (5 bases). Trimming removed 7 bases from V and 7 bases from J, with 19 bases in between. The CDR3 extends over 14 amino acids. CDR1 is LGHDT, CDR2 YNNKEL, per germline (reference sequence). The DNA of the CDR3 is TGTGCCAGCATCCCGGAACTGGGAACAGGGACCCAGTACTTC. Amino acid sequence: CASIPELGTGTQYF.

This clonotype was counted a few times. The rearrangement uses TRBV5-1 and TRBJ1-6, with 9 bases fitting TRBD1. Germline assignment: CDR1 SGHRS and CDR2 YFSETQ. V shed 4 bases, J shed 9 bases, and the junction held 8 bases outside the gene matches. The CDR3 covers 15 residues. The chain's CDR3 is CASSVGQGGGSPLHF. Written as DNA, the CDR3 is TGCGCCAGCAGCGTGGGACAGGGTGGAGGTTCACCCCTCCACTTT.

This clonotype was recorded at least ten times. The chain has TRBV30 and TRBJ1-5; 7 bases are shared with TRBD1. The CDR3 length is 13 residues. Per the germline V gene, CDR1 is GTSNPN and CDR2 is SVGIG (reference sequence). The V gene end was trimmed by 2 bases and the J gene end by 9 bases; junction bases not matched to a gene: 7. The CDR3: CAWSLRQGTPQHF. The CDR3, as DNA: TGTGCCTGGAGTTTGAGACAGGGAACGCCCCAGCATTTT.

This clonotype showed up just a few times. V usage is TRBV5-6 and J usage is TRBJ1-1, with a tentative D call TRBD1 (5 bases). Trimming took 7 bases from V and 3 from J, leaving 16 bases between them. The germline CDR1 and CDR2 sequences are SGHDT and YYEEEE. This CDR3 contains 14 residues. The CDR3 coding sequence is TGTGCCAGCCGACAGACCGTTATGGACACTGAAGCTTTCTTT. Translating it yields CASRQTVMDTEAFF.

This clonotype was seen at least ten times. The gene calls are TRBV20-1 and TRBJ1-5; D might be TRBD1 (5 bases). Between the trimmed V and J ends, which lost 6 bases and 7 bases, there was a span of 19 bases. Germline V gene data show CDR1 as DFQATT and CDR2 as SNEGSKA (reference sequence). The CDR3 is 14 amino acids. CDR3 protein: CSAYDSITGQPQHF. In DNA form, the CDR3 reads TGCAGTGCCTACGACAGTATAACGGGGCAGCCCCAGCATTTT.

This clonotype was seen repeatedly, ten times or more. This sequence joins TRBV10-3 and TRBJ1-1; D is unresolved. CDR3 size: 14 residues. CDR1 ENHRY and CDR2 SYGVKD come from the germline V gene. Trimming cost V 2 bases and J 7 bases, with 14 bases left between them. The CDR3 protein is CAISEASSQVEAFF. CDR3 DNA sequence: TGTGCCATCAGTGAGGCCAGCAGCCAAGTTGAAGCTTTCTTT.